The entry below gives a single T cell receptor (beta chain) sequence along with its context. Antigen specificity is unknown. The data originate from a study of PD-1 blockade in mismatch repair-deficient tumors. Study context: All were previously treated, progressing patients with some twelve mismatch repair-deficient cancer types. Findings and limits, study-wide: Tumor-resident clones, often undetectable pretreatment in blood, expanded then contracted after pembrolizumab.

In germline, CDR1 is MGHRA, CDR2 YSYEKL. This CDR3 is 14 amino acids long. V lost 3 bases to trimming and J lost 2 bases, with 8 bases between them. Data came from immunoSEQ multiplex PCR; TCRdb stores just in-frame clones and leaves some out. Found here are 35,000 to 40,000 clones, roughly 83% of them singletons; the top ten hold 22%. PCR or immunohistochemistry showed mismatch repair deficiency in every enrolled patient. The TCR-sequenced patients were a few responders to pembrolizumab. The rearrangement joins TRBV4-1 to TRBJ2-1; D possibly corresponds to TRBD2 (6 bases). The sample here was peripheral blood, taken 4 weeks after starting pembrolizumab. This clonotype was obtained from an adult with mismatch repair-deficient cancer. The CDR3 spells CASSQRGPYNEQFF. CDR3 bases: TGCGCCAGCAGCCAGCGGGGCCCCTACAATGAGCAGTTCTTC.